The 30 T cell receptor beta chains presented below share a single source sample, sequenced in a study of shared T cell receptors in the human thymus. Assay: immunoSEQ multiplex PCR; the TCRdb copy retains only in-frame clones and omits some. The table lists approximately 400,000 clones, around 93% of them singletons. Material: thymocytes. These TCRs come from a human donor.

This chain connects TRBV30 to TRBJ2-7, with 12 bases fitting TRBD2. The CDR3 contains 15 residues. The V segment lost 2 bases and the J segment 5 bases; nucleotides outside the gene matches: 7. Germline V gene lookup returns CDR1 GTSNPN and CDR2 SVGIG (reference sequence). The CDR3 bases are TGTGCCTGGAGTTCGCTAGCGGGAGGGCCCCACGAGCAGTACTTC. Amino acids: CAWSSLAGGPHEQYF. Supplemented by reference TRBV30 and TRBJ2-7, the full variable domain reads SQTIHQWPATLVQPVGSPLSLECTVEGTSNPNLYWYRQAAGRGLQLLFYSVGIGQISSEVPQNLSASRPQDRQFILSSKKLLLSDSGFYLCAWSSLAGGPHEQYFGPGTRLTVT.

This chain joins TRBV15 and TRBJ1-1; D is unclear. The germline CDR1 and CDR2 sequences are LNHNV and YYDKDF (reference sequence). Trimming cost V 2 bases and J 3 bases, with 10 bases left between them. CDR3 length equals 14 residues. CDR3 in amino acids: CATSRIQEDTEAFF. The CDR3 bases are TGTGCCACCAGCAGAATTCAGGAGGACACTGAAGCTTTCTTT.

V gene TRBV27 combines with J gene TRBJ2-7; TRBD2 matches 9 bases. This CDR3 is 15 amino acids long. The germline CDR1 and CDR2 sequences are MNHEY and SMNVEV (reference sequence). The trim removed 6 bases at V and 2 bases at J, leaving 8 bases unmatched. The CDR3, as DNA: TGTGCCAGCAGCTTCAGACTAGCGGATGCCTACGAGCAGTACTTC. Encoded protein: CASSFRLADAYEQYF.

As for this clone: This likely comes from a read error, as the CDR3 has no conserved phenylalanine or tryptophan at its end. Because the CDR3's place on the DNA is in doubt, the DNA is left out and the CDR3 is given as listed by TCRdb. V is TRBV4-1 and J is TRBJ2-3; no DNA check was done on the table's D call, TRBD2. CDR1 is MGHRA, CDR2 YSYEKL, per germline. The CDR3 length is 8 residues, termini included. CDR3 residues: CASSQNSV.

This sequence joins TRBV4-2 and TRBJ2-1; D is perhaps TRBD2 (6 bases). The germline V gene encodes CDR1 LGHNA and CDR2 YNFKEQ. Trimming cost V 0 bases and J 8 bases, with 20 bases left between them. The CDR3 has 17 residues. The CDR3 region has the DNA TGTGCCAGCAGCCAAGATCACGCGAGACTAGGTGCCTATGAGCAGTTCTTC. Translating gives CASSQDHARLGAYEQFF.

This clone appeared a single time. The chain combines TRBV20-1 with TRBJ2-5; possibly TRBD2 for D (6 bases). The ends were cut back, 7 bases at V and 4 bases at J, with 10 bases in the middle. This CDR3 spans 11 amino acids. Germline values: CDR1 DFQATT, CDR2 SNEGSKA (reference sequence). CDR3 amino acids: CSVRGGETQYF. CDR3 DNA sequence: TGCAGTGTCCGGGGAGGAGAGACCCAGTACTTC.

V and J are TRBV5-6 and TRBJ2-7, with unresolved D. V was clipped by 1 base and J by 3 bases, with 17 bases between them. Germline CDR1 is SGHDT and CDR2 is YYEEEE. The CDR3 is 16 amino acids. The CDR3 is CASSLPFIRGFYEQYF. As DNA, the CDR3 is TGTGCCAGCAGCTTGCCTTTTATTAGAGGTTTCTACGAGCAGTACTTC.

The J gene is TRBJ2-5, the V gene TRBV7-2; 7 bases map to TRBD2. J lost 4 bases, V lost 8 bases, and 4 bases had no gene match. This CDR3 is built from 12 residues. CDR1 is SGHTA and CDR2 is FQGNSA in the germline V gene. The CDR3 nucleotides are TGTGCCAGCTGTTTAGCGGGAGAGACCCAGTACTTC. Translating it yields CASCLAGETQYF. The variable domain in full, completed from reference TRBV7-2 and TRBJ2-5, reads GAGVSQSPSNKVTEKGKDVELRCDPISGHTALYWYRQSLGQGLEFLIYFQGNSAPDKSGLPSDRFSAERTGGSVSTLTIQRTQQEDSAVYLCASCLAGETQYFGPGTRLLVL.

This clone was counted only a few times. This chain joins TRBV10-1 and TRBJ1-1, with 8 nucleotides matching TRBD1. The V gene end was trimmed by 9 bases and the J gene end by 4 bases; junction bases not matched to a gene: 4. Germline CDR1 and CDR2: WNHNN and SYGVQD (reference sequence). The CDR3 extends over 12 amino acids. CDR3 sequence (DNA): TGCGCCAGGGGGACAGGCTCCACTGAAGCTTTCTTT. Amino acids: CARGTGSTEAFF.

V usage is TRBV4-1 and J usage is TRBJ2-2; D is perhaps TRBD2 (5 bases). Germline assignment: CDR1 MGHRA and CDR2 YSYEKL. This CDR3 contains 13 residues. V was clipped by 6 bases and J by 1 base, with 6 bases between them. CDR3 nucleotide sequence: TGCGCCAGCAGACTAGGGAACACCGGGGAGCTGTTTTTT. This gives the protein CASRLGNTGELFF.

V usage is TRBV19 and J usage is TRBJ2-1, with 10 bases fitting TRBD2. Per germline, CDR1 LNHDA and CDR2 SQIVND (reference sequence). The CDR3 totals 16 residues. Trimming removed 3 bases from V and 8 bases from J; junction bases left unmatched: 10. The DNA of the CDR3 is TGTGCCAGTAGTATCCGGACTAGCGGAGGGGGGGATGAGCAGTTCTTC. This encodes CASSIRTSGGGDEQFF.

The chain joins TRBV10-3 to TRBJ2-5; 10 nucleotides match TRBD2. CDR3 length equals 16 residues. The V and J ends lost 3 bases and 2 bases, in that order; junction bases with no gene match: 6. Per the germline V gene, CDR1 is ENHRY and CDR2 is SYGVKD. The CDR3 DNA is TGTGCCATCAGTGAACTAGCGGGGTCGAGGCAAGAGACCCAGTACTTC. This gives the protein CAISELAGSRQETQYF.

This clone was detected only once. The chain combines TRBV5-4 with TRBJ2-5, with D perhaps TRBD1 (6 bases). The CDR3 has 14 amino acids. Germline V gives CDR1 SGHNT, CDR2 YYREEE (reference sequence). V was pared by 6 bases and J by 7 bases, with 19 bases between. The CDR3 here is CASNRETGPGTQYF. CDR3 nucleotides: TGTGCCAGCAACAGAGAGACAGGCCCAGGGACCCAGTACTTC.

This clone was seen once. This chain uses TRBV11-2 with TRBJ2-1, with 8 bases identical to TRBD2. CDR1 and CDR2 from the germline V gene are SGHAT and FQNNGV. This CDR3 contains 17 residues. V trimming: 1 base; J trimming: 6 bases; junction bases outside the gene matches: 11. Here the CDR3 DNA reads TGTGCCAGCAGCTTAGGCGAGATCGGCGGGAGGAGCAATGAGCAGTTCTTC. This encodes CASSLGEIGGRSNEQFF.

The rearrangement joins TRBV28 to TRBJ1-2; TRBD1 might be the D (6 bases). Germline CDR1 and CDR2: MDHEN and SYDVKM. Trimming took off 7 bases at V and 7 bases at J, with 19 bases between the two ends. This CDR3 has 14 residues. The CDR3 sequence is CASIPSGGPRGYTF. Here the CDR3 DNA reads TGTGCCAGCATCCCGTCGGGGGGCCCGCGTGGCTACACCTTC.

This chain joins TRBV5-6 and TRBJ2-2; D call uncertain. The ends were cut back, 0 bases at V and 1 base at J, with 7 bases in the middle. The germline gives CDR1 SGHDT, CDR2 YYEEEE. CDR3 length: 15 residues. The CDR3 protein is CASSLGEVNTGELFF. The CDR3 coding sequence is TGTGCCAGCAGCTTGGGGGAAGTGAACACCGGGGAGCTGTTTTTT.

The CDR3 DNA is TGTGCCAGCAGTACCCGGGACAGAGACTATGGCTACACCTTC. Its protein is CASSTRDRDYGYTF. The genes are TRBV28 and TRBJ1-2; TRBD1 agrees at 7 bases. Per germline, CDR1 MDHEN and CDR2 SYDVKM. V lost 5 bases, J lost 3 bases, and 6 bases stayed unmatched. The CDR3 has 14 residues.

The rearrangement uses TRBV15 and TRBJ2-4; 9 positions agree with TRBD1. Germline V gives CDR1 LNHNV, CDR2 YYDKDF (reference sequence). The CDR3 sequence is 16 residues long. The ends lost 5 bases at V and 7 bases at J; junction bases unmatched: 12. CDR3 sequence: CATSYRRTGVGNIQYF. The CDR3 DNA reads as TGTGCCACCAGCTACCGACGGACAGGGGTTGGGAACATTCAGTACTTC.

The genes are TRBV4-1 and TRBJ2-1; 9 bases agree with TRBD2. The CDR3 runs 17 residues. Germline CDR1 is MGHRA and CDR2 is YSYEKL. V gave up 0 bases and J gave up 4 bases; unmatched junction bases: 7. CDR3 bases: TGCGCCAGCAGCCAAGATGGAGGCGGGAGGGGGTACAATGAGCAGTTCTTC. Translation gives CASSQDGGGRGYNEQFF.

The gene calls are TRBV7-8 and TRBJ2-2, with a tentative D call TRBD2 (5 bases). V lost 5 bases and J lost 6, with 10 bases in between. The CDR3 is 13 amino acids. The germline V gene has CDR1 SGHVS and CDR2 FQNEAQ. The CDR3 nucleotides are TGTGCCAGCAGCCACCGGGGAGCCGGGGAGCTGTTTTTT. Its translation: CASSHRGAGELFF.

V gene TRBV9 combines with J gene TRBJ2-1; possibly TRBD2 for D (5 bases). Germline CDR1 reads SGDLS; CDR2 reads YYNGEE. Trimming shortened V by 3 bases and J by 0 bases, and 10 bases separated the two germline ends. This CDR3 region has 15 residues. CDR3 amino acids: CASSGTSPSYNEQFF. CDR3 sequence (DNA): TGTGCCAGCAGCGGCACTAGTCCCTCCTACAATGAGCAGTTCTTC. Filled out from reference TRBV9 and TRBJ2-1, the complete variable domain reads DSGVTQTPKHLITATGQRVTLRCSPRSGDLSVYWYQQSLDQGLQFLIQYYNGEERAKGNILERFSAQQFPDLHSELNLSSLELGDSALYFCASSGTSPSYNEQFFGPGTRLTVL.

This chain connects TRBV28 to TRBJ2-4; D may be TRBD1 (6 bases). CDR1 and CDR2 from the germline V gene are MDHEN and SYDVKM. The CDR3 covers 16 residues. The ends were cut back, 2 bases at V and 1 base at J, with 12 bases in the middle. CDR3 residues: CASSLNAGVAKNIQYF. The CDR3 nucleotides are TGTGCCAGCAGTTTAAATGCAGGGGTGGCCAAAAACATTCAGTACTTC.

This CDR3 reads CASSLAMTLTDSNQPQHF. The CDR3 bases are TGTGCCAGCAGCTTAGCGATGACCTTGACCGATAGCAATCAGCCCCAGCATTTT. V is TRBV7-2 and J is TRBJ1-5; the D is unclear. CDR1 and CDR2 from the germline V gene are SGHTA and FQGNSA. Trimming removed 0 bases from V and 0 bases from J, with 15 bases in between. The CDR3 contains 18 residues.

The V call is TRBV5-7, the J call TRBJ2-7; TRBD2 matches at 8 bases. TRBV5-7 is an open reading frame, and its role is uncertain. The trim removed 7 bases at V and 4 bases at J, leaving 10 bases unmatched. This CDR3 comprises 14 residues. The DNA of the CDR3 is TGTGCCAGCGGCAGAAGCGGGAGTCAGTACGAGCAGTACTTC. Protein sequence: CASGRSGSQYEQYF.

This chain links TRBV9 with TRBJ2-1; TRBD2 might be the D (6 bases). The CDR3 length is 17 residues. The germline gives CDR1 SGDLS, CDR2 YYNGEE. Trimming left V 4 bases short and J 6 bases short, with 23 bases between. The CDR3 protein is CASSPLREEPSFNEQFF. The DNA of the CDR3 is TGTGCCAGCAGCCCTCTTAGGGAGGAGCCTTCATTCAATGAGCAGTTCTTC.

This chain uses TRBV19 with TRBJ1-1, with D perhaps matching TRBD1 (5 bases). In germline, CDR1 is LNHDA, CDR2 SQIVND (reference sequence). The CDR3 length is 13 residues. V was clipped by 5 bases and J by 8 bases, with 15 bases between them. CDR3 in amino acids: CASSFRDPIEAFF. In nucleotides, the CDR3 is TGTGCCAGTAGTTTCCGGGACCCTATAGAAGCTTTCTTT.

This CDR3 reads CASSLPPGDSGRDGTGELFF. In DNA, the CDR3 is TGCGCCAGCAGCTTACCGCCAGGGGATAGCGGGAGGGATGGCACCGGGGAGCTGTTTTTT. This chain links TRBV5-1 with TRBJ2-2, with 11 bases fitting TRBD2. With V trimmed by 2 bases and J by 4 bases, 16 bases remained unmatched. The CDR3 spans 20 residues. The germline V gene has CDR1 SGHRS and CDR2 YFSETQ.

The chain has TRBV7-9 and TRBJ1-5; D call uncertain. V was cut by 4 bases and J by 3 bases, with 10 bases left in between. This CDR3 spans 14 amino acids. Germline V gives CDR1 SEHNR, CDR2 FQNEAQ (reference sequence). CDR3 sequence reads: CASSSQDFNQPQHF. DNA of the CDR3: TGTGCCAGCAGCTCTCAAGATTTCAATCAGCCCCAGCATTTT.

This chain joins TRBV4-3 and TRBJ2-6; 9 nucleotides align to TRBD1. The CDR3 runs 16 residues. The germline CDR1 and CDR2 sequences are LGHNA and YSLEER. J was trimmed by 1 base and V by 4 bases; bases with no gene match: 2. CDR3 sequence: CASSRDRASGANVLTF. The CDR3 DNA is TGCGCCAGCAGCCGGGACAGGGCGTCTGGGGCCAACGTCCTGACTTTC.

The chain has TRBV28 and TRBJ1-5; D is possibly TRBD1 (6 bases). Germline CDR1 MDHEN, CDR2 SYDVKM. V was cut by 2 bases and J by 6 bases, with 11 bases left in between. This CDR3 region has 14 residues. The CDR3 loop is CASSLRQGSQPQHF. The CDR3 DNA reads as TGTGCCAGCAGTTTACGGCAGGGGAGTCAGCCCCAGCATTTT.